These 16 T cell receptor beta chains were all obtained from the same sample, sequenced in a study of cytomegalovirus exposure and HLA in healthy donors. This PCR relied on a set of 60 Vbeta primers and 13 Jbeta primers. Sequencing used immunoSEQ multiplex PCR; TCRdb keeps in-frame clones, though not all of them. Among approximately 170,000 clones listed, around 62% were seen once. Sequencing input: PBMCs. These receptors originate from a man in his forties in good health and CMV-seronegative.

This chain joins TRBV5-1 and TRBJ1-6, with no clear D. Germline CDR1 and CDR2: SGHRS and YFSETQ. This CDR3 has 16 amino acids. Trimming cost V 0 bases and J 3 bases, with 10 bases left between them. CDR3 coding DNA: TGCGCCAGCAGCTTGGGTTACGGGAACTATAATTCACCCCTCCACTTT. Its translation is CASSLGYGNYNSPLHF.

This clone was seen a few times. The chain uses TRBV18 and TRBJ2-2; the match to TRBD2 covers 9 bases. The V segment lost 2 bases and the J segment 6 bases; nucleotides outside the gene matches: 10. CDR1 is KGHSH, CDR2 LQKENI, per germline. CDR3 length: 17 residues. CDR3 DNA: TGTGCCAGCTCACCATTGCTAGCGGGATATTCGGCCGGGGAGCTGTTTTTT. Protein: CASSPLLAGYSAGELFF.

The rearrangement uses TRBV7-2 and TRBJ1-5, with TRBD1 matching 8 bases. Germline lookup yields CDR1 SGHTA and CDR2 FQGNSA. V dropped 4 bases and J dropped 1; count of bases not matched to a gene: 3. The CDR3 is made up of 15 amino acids. Here the CDR3 reads CASSSRTGSNQPQHF. The CDR3 nucleotides read TGTGCCAGCAGCTCCCGGACAGGGAGCAATCAGCCCCAGCATTTT.

The chain carries TRBV10-3 and TRBJ1-1, with TRBD1 matching over 9 bases. The CDR3 totals 14 residues. Looked up from germline, CDR1 is ENHRY and CDR2 is SYGVKD. The ends lost 6 bases at V and 3 bases at J; junction bases unmatched: 5. The CDR3 reads CAISWDRDYTEAFF. CDR3 nucleotide sequence: TGTGCCATCAGCTGGGACAGGGACTACACTGAAGCTTTCTTT.

The chain combines TRBV2 with TRBJ2-1; 12 bases line up with TRBD2. This CDR3 is 16 amino acids long. Trimming at V came to 5 bases and at J to 8 bases, leaving 10 bases not matched to a gene. CDR1 SNHLY and CDR2 FYNNEI come from the germline V gene. The CDR3 nucleotides read TGTGCCAGCAGTAAATTCTCTAGCGGGGGGGGCCATGAGCAGTTCTTC. This sequence encodes CASSKFSSGGGHEQFF. The whole variable domain, filled in from reference TRBV2 and TRBJ2-1, reads EPEVTQTPSHQVTQMGQEVILRCVPISNHLYFYWYRQILGQKVEFLVSFYNNEISEKSEIFDDQFSVERPDGSNFTLKIRSTKLEDSAMYFCASSKFSSGGGHEQFFGPGTRLTVL.

The J gene is TRBJ1-5, the V gene TRBV6-5, with D perhaps TRBD1 (6 bases). Per the germline V gene, CDR1 is MNHEY and CDR2 is SVGAGI. The length of the CDR3 is 14 residues. V gave up 6 bases and J gave up 3 bases, with 12 bases separating them. CDR3 region: CASSKDRDNQPQHF. The CDR3 coding sequence is TGTGCCAGCAGCAAGGACAGAGACAATCAGCCCCAGCATTTT.

The CDR3, as DNA: TGTGCCAGCAGCTCCAAACAGTATGGACAGGCCGGCGATCAGCCCCAGCATTTT. Its translation: CASSSKQYGQAGDQPQHF. V and J are TRBV5-8 and TRBJ1-5, with 7 positions matching TRBD1. V was clipped by 3 bases and J by 5 bases; unmatched bases: 17. This CDR3 contains 18 residues. CDR1 is SGHTS, CDR2 YDEGEE, per germline.

Only a few counts were recorded for this clone. V is TRBV9 and J is TRBJ2-1, with 9 positions matching TRBD2. J was trimmed by 8 bases and V by 0 bases; bases with no gene match: 9. Germline V gene data show CDR1 as SGDLS and CDR2 as YYNGEE. This CDR3 is built from 16 residues. The CDR3 here is CASSVGGGRARDEQFF. The CDR3 nucleotides read TGTGCCAGCAGCGTAGGGGGCGGGAGGGCCAGGGATGAGCAGTTCTTC.

CDR3 DNA: TGTGCCAGCAGCTTCCGGCTAGCGGGAGTCAATGAGCAGTTCTTC. Encoded protein: CASSFRLAGVNEQFF. The genes are TRBV11-2 and TRBJ2-1; 10 bases line up with TRBD2. V shed 3 bases and J 6 bases; nucleotides not matched to a gene: 5. Germline lookup yields CDR1 SGHAT and CDR2 FQNNGV. The CDR3 spans 15 residues.

This sequence joins TRBV11-3 and TRBJ2-6; a weak D match, TRBD1 (5 bases). CDR3 length: 16 amino acids. V was clipped by 5 bases and J by 1 base, with 12 bases between them. Germline V gives CDR1 SGHNT, CDR2 YENEEA. CDR3: CASSLHPGSGANVLTF. The CDR3 nucleotides are TGTGCCAGCAGCCTACATCCAGGGTCTGGGGCCAACGTCCTGACTTTC.

The chain combines TRBV30 with TRBJ1-6; D is unclear. The length of the CDR3 is 15 residues. Germline V gives CDR1 GTSNPN, CDR2 SVGIG (reference sequence). Trimming left V 5 bases short and J 6 bases short, with 17 bases between. The CDR3 loop is CAWCREAVGNSPLHF. The CDR3 nucleotides are TGTGCCTGGTGTCGCGAGGCGGTGGGTAATTCACCCCTCCACTTT.

This chain links TRBV6-1 with TRBJ1-6; D gene ambiguous. Germline V gene lookup returns CDR1 MNHNS and CDR2 SASEGT. The CDR3 is 12 residues long. V shed 8 bases and J shed 7 bases, with 9 bases lying between them. The CDR3 sequence: CASDTGNSPLHF. The CDR3, as DNA: TGTGCCAGCGACACGGGGAATTCACCCCTCCACTTT.

The genes are TRBV7-2 and TRBJ2-4, with 8 bases that match TRBD1. After removal of 1 base from V and 7 bases from J, the junction contained 0 bases not matched to a gene. This CDR3 spans 13 amino acids. Per germline, CDR1 SGHTA and CDR2 FQGNSA. The CDR3 DNA reads TGTGCCAGCAGCTTAGGACAGGGGAACATTCAGTACTTC. Amino acids: CASSLGQGNIQYF.

The gene calls are TRBV14 and TRBJ1-4, with TRBD1 matching over 8 bases. The CDR3 totals 16 residues. Germline trimming cut 2 bases from V and 7 bases from J; bases unmatched to any gene: 9. CDR1 and CDR2 (germline): SGHDN, FVKESK. The DNA for the CDR3 is TGTGCCAGCAGCCAATGGACAGGGCGGGGGAGTGAAAAACTGTTTTTT. This codes for CASSQWTGRGSEKLFF.

The genes are TRBV5-4 and TRBJ2-2; 8 nucleotides match TRBD2. The CDR3 consists of 17 residues. Germline CDR1 is SGHNT and CDR2 is YYREEE (reference sequence). The V gene end was trimmed by 1 base and the J gene end by 9 bases; junction bases not matched to a gene: 14. CDR3 coding DNA: TGTGCCAGCAGCTTGTCAAGCGGGGGAACGAATTGGAGGGAGCTGTTTTTT. Amino acid sequence: CASSLSSGGTNWRELFF.

This chain uses TRBV7-2 with TRBJ2-7; 8 bases are shared with TRBD1. The CDR3 contains 13 residues. The germline V gene encodes CDR1 SGHTA and CDR2 FQGNSA. The V and J ends lost 4 bases and 2 bases, in that order; junction bases with no gene match: 1. This CDR3 is CASSWDRPYEQYF. The CDR3 DNA is TGTGCCAGCAGCTGGGACAGGCCCTACGAGCAGTACTTC.